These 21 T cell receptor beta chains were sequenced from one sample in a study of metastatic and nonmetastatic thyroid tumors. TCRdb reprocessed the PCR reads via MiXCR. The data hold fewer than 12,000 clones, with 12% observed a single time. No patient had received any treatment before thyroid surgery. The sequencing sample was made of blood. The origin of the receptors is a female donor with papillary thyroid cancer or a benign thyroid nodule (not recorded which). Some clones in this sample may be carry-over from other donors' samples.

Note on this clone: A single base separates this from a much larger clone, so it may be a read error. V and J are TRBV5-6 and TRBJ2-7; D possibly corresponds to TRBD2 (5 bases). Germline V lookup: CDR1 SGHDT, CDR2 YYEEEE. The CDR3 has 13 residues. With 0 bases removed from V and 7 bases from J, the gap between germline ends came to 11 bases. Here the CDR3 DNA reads TGTGCCAGCAGCTTGGCGTGCGGGCAGGAGCAGTACTTC. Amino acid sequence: CASSLACGQEQYF.

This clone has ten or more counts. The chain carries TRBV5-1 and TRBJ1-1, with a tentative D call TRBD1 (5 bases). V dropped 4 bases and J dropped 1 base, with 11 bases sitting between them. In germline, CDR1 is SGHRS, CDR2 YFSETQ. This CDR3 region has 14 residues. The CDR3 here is CASSLGGPNTEAFF. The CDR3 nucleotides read TGCGCCAGCAGCCTCGGGGGTCCGAACACTGAAGCTTTCTTT.

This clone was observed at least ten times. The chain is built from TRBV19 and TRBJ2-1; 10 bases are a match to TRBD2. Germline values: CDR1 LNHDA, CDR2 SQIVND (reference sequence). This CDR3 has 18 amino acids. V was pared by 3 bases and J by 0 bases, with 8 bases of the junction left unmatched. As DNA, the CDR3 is TGTGCCAGTAGTATCAGCGGGAGGGCCTTGAGCTCCTACAATGAGCAGTTCTTC. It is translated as CASSISGRALSSYNEQFF.

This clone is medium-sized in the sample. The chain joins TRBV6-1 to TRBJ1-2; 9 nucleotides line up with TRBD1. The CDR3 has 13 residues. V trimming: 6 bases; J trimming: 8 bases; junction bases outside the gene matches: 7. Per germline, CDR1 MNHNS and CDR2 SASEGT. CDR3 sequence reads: CASSKQGASGYTF. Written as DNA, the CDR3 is TGTGCCAGCAGCAAACAGGGGGCGTCCGGCTACACCTTC.

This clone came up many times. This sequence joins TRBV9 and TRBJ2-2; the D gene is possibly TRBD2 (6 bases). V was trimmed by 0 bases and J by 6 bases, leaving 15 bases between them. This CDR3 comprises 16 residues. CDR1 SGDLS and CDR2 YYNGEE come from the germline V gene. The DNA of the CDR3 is TGTGCCAGCAGCGTAGTTGGGCAGGGCGGGGCCGGGGAGCTGTTTTTT. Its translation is CASSVVGQGGAGELFF. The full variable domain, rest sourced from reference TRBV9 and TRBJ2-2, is DSGVTQTPKHLITATGQRVTLRCSPRSGDLSVYWYQQSLDQGLQFLIQYYNGEERAKGNILERFSAQQFPDLHSELNLSSLELGDSALYFCASSVVGQGGAGELFFGEGSRLTVL.

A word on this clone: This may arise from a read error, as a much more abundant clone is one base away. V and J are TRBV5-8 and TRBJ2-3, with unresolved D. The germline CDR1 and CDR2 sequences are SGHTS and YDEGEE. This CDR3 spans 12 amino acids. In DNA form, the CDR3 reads TGTGCCTGCAGCTTAAGCGTAAATACGCAGTATTTT. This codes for CACSLSVNTQYF.

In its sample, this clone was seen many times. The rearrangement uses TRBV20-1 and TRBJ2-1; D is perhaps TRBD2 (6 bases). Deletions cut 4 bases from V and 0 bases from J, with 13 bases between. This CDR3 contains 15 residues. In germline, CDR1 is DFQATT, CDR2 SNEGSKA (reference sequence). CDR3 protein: CSAMTGAISYNEQFF. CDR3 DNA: TGCAGTGCTATGACGGGAGCTATCTCCTACAATGAGCAGTTCTTC.

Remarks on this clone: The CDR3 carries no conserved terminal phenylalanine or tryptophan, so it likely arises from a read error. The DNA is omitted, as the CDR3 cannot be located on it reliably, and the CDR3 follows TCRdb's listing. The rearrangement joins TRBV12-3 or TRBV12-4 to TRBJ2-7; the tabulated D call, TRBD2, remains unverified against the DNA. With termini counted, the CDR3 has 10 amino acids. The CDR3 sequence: CASSLSRLAG.

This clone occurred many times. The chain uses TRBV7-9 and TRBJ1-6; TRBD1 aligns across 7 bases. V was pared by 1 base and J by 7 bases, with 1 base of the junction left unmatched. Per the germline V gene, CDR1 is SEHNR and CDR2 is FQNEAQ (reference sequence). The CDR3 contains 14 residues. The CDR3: CASSLVRGNSPLHF. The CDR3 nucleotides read TGTGCCAGCAGCTTAGTCAGGGGGAATTCACCCCTCCACTTT.

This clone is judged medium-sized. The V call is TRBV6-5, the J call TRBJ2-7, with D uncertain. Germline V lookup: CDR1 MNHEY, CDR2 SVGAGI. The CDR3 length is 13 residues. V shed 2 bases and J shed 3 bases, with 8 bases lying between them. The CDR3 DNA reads TGTGCCAGCAGTTACCCTCCCGTCTACGAGCAGTACTTC. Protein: CASSYPPVYEQYF.

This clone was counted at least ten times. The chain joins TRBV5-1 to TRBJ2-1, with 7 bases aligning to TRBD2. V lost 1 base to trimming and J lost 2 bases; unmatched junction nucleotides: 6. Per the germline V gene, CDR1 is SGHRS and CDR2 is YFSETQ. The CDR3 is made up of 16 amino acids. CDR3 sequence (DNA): TGCGCCAGCAGCTTGTTGGCGGGAGCAACCTACAATGAGCAGTTCTTC. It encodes CASSLLAGATYNEQFF.

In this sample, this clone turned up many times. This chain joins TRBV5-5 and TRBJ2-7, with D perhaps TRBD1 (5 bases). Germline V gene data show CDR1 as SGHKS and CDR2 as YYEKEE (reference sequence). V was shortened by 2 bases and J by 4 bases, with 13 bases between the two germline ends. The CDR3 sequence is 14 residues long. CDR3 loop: CASSFPQAAYEQYF. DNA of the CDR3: TGTGCCAGCAGCTTCCCACAGGCGGCATACGAGCAGTACTTC.

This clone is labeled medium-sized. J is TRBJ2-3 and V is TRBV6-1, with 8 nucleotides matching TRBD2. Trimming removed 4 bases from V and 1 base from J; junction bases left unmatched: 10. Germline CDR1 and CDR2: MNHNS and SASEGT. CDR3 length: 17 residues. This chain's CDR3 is CASSVMGAGDRTDTQYF. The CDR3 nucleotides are TGTGCCAGCAGTGTGATGGGAGCGGGAGACCGCACAGATACGCAGTATTTT.

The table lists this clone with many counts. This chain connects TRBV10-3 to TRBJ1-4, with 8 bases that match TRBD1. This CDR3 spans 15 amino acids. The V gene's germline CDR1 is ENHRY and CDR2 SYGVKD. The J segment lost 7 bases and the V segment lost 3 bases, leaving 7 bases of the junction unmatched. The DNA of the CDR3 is TGTGCCATCAGTGACCCGGGACAGGAAATTGAAAAACTGTTTTTT. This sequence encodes CAISDPGQEIEKLFF.

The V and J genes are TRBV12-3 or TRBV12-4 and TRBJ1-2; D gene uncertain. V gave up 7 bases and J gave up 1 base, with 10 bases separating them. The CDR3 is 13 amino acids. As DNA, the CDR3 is TGTGCCAGCACCGACGTGATTAACTATGGCTACACCTTC. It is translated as CASTDVINYGYTF.

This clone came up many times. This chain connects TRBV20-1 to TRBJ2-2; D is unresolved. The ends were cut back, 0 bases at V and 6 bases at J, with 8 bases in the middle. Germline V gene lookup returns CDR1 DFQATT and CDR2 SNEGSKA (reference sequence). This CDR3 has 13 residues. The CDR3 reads CSARDPRAGELFF. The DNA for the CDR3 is TGCAGTGCTAGAGATCCTCGGGCCGGGGAGCTGTTTTTT.

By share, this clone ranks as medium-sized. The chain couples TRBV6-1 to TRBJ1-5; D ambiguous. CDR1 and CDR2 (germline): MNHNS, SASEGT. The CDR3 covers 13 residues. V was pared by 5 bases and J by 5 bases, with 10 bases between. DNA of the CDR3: TGTGCCAGCAGTCTCGAGGGCCATCAGCCCCAGCATTTT. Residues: CASSLEGHQPQHF.

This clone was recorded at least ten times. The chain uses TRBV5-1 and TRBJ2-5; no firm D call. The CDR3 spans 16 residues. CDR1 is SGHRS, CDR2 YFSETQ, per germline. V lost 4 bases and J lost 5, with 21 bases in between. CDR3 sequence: CASSLLSEVSGETQYF. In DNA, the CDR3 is TGCGCCAGCAGCCTCTTAAGCGAGGTGTCTGGGGAGACCCAGTACTTC.

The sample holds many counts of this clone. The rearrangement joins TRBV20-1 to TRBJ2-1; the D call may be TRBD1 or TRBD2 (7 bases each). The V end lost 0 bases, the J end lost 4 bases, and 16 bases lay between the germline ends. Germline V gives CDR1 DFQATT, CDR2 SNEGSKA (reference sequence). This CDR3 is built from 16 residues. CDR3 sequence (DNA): TGCAGTGCTAGAGATCGATCAGGGGGGGCTTACAATGAGCAGTTCTTC. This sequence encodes CSARDRSGGAYNEQFF.

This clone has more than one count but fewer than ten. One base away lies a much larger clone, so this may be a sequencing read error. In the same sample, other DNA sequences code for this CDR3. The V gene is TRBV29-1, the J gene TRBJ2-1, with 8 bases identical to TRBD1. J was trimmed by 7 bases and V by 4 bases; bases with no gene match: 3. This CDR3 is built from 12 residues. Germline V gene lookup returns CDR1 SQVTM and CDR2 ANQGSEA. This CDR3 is CSVGDRYNEQFF. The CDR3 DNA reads TGCAGCGTTGGGGACAGGTATAATGAGCAGTTCTTC.

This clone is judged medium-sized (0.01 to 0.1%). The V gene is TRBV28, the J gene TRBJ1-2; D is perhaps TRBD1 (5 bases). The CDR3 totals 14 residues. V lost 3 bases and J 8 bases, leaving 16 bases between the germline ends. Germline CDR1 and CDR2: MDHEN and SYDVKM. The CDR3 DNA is TGTGCCAGCAGTTTGTGGCAGGGTCTAAGCGGCTACACCTTC. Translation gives CASSLWQGLSGYTF.